This entry is about one TCR beta chain. This entry is derived from a study of cytomegalovirus exposure and HLA in healthy donors. The V and J ends lost 7 bases and 0 bases respectively, with 9 bases between them. CDR3 size: 13 residues. CDR1 and CDR2 from the germline V gene are ENHRY and SYGVKD. Sequencing used immunoSEQ multiplex PCR; TCRdb keeps in-frame clones, though not all of them. The sample contains approximately 65,000 clones, roughly 96% of which appear only once. The receptor was derived from a man aged 18 to 29 in good health and CMV-seronegative. Sample: PBMCs. V usage is TRBV10-3 and J usage is TRBJ1-1; D is possibly TRBD1 (5 bases). CDR3 bases: TGTGCCATCACGGTACAGGTGAACACTGAAGCTTTCTTT. The encoded protein is CAITVQVNTEAFF.